The next 25 T cell receptor beta chains were all read from a single sample in a study of CD8 T cells in ankylosing spondylitis (dated by TCRdb to 2016 to 2017). Study-wide conclusions, independent of this receptor: A TCR beta motif made up of under ten highly homologous amino acid variants appeared to be characteristic of blood from ankylosing spondylitis patients.

The library was prepared using 5' RACE. Reads for this sample came from an Illumina HiSeq 2500. TCRdb passed the public sequencing reads through fastp at Q25 and MiXCR, retaining productive beta sequences. CDR3 protein duplicates are merged, each entry listing the most common genes and DNA. A total of around 770,000 distinct CDR3 sequences appear in this sample, approximately 12% of them only once. The top ten constitute 0.51% of the sample. For these TCRs, the target antigens are not known. The specimen was blood, either unsorted or a sorted T cell fraction (not recorded which). These receptors came from a male donor with ankylosing spondylitis.

This clonotype was recorded many times. The chain is built from TRBV5-6 and TRBJ2-3; D is perhaps TRBD1 (5 bases). The V end lost 0 bases, the J end lost 2 bases, and 10 bases lay between the germline ends. The germline gives CDR1 SGHDT, CDR2 YYEEEE. The length of the CDR3 is 15 residues. CDR3 region: CASSLVSGYTDTQYF. The CDR3 nucleotides are TGTGCCAGCAGCTTGGTCTCAGGGTACACAGATACGCAGTATTTT.

The CDR3 region is CASSARLADTQYF. CDR3 coding DNA: TGTGCCAGCAGCGCCCGACTGGCAGATACGCAGTATTTT. The V and J genes are TRBV5-6 and TRBJ2-3; no reliable D call. This CDR3 has 13 residues. Germline loops: CDR1 SGHDT, CDR2 YYEEEE. Trimming shortened V by 4 bases and J by 4 bases, and 10 bases separated the two germline ends.

This clonotype has just a few counts. This chain uses TRBV28 with TRBJ2-3; D may be TRBD2 (5 bases). CDR1 is MDHEN and CDR2 is SYDVKM in the germline V gene. The CDR3 totals 13 residues. V gave up 6 bases and J gave up 6 bases, with 13 bases separating them. The CDR3 loop reads CASRAGLGDTQYF. As DNA, the CDR3 is TGTGCCAGCAGGGCGGGTCTAGGCGATACGCAGTATTTT. The variable domain in full, with the rest retrieved from reference TRBV28 and TRBJ2-3, is DVKVTQSSRYLVKRTGEKVFLECVQDMDHENMFWYRQDPGLGLRLIYFSYDVKMKEKGDIPEGYSVSREKKERFSLILESASTNQTSMYLCASRAGLGDTQYFGPGTRLTVL.

In its sample, this clonotype was seen a few times. This chain uses TRBV6-1 with TRBJ2-7; D is possibly TRBD1 (5 bases). The CDR3 is made up of 14 amino acids. Germline CDR1 and CDR2: MNHNS and SASEGT. Trimming stripped 6 bases from V and 2 bases from J, with 14 bases between. The CDR3 sequence: CASRPTRTTYEQYF. The CDR3, as DNA: TGTGCCAGCAGGCCTACGAGGACAACCTACGAGCAGTACTTC.

This clonotype has only a few counts. The rearrangement joins TRBV7-2 to TRBJ1-2; the D is unclear. The CDR3 sequence is 13 residues long. V dropped 5 bases and J dropped 7 bases, with 14 bases sitting between them. Germline V CDR1 and CDR2: SGHTA, FQGNSA. The CDR3 region has the DNA TGTGCCAGCAGCCCCAGCGGCAGTTTTGGCTACACCTTC. Its translation is CASSPSGSFGYTF.

This chain joins TRBV24-1 and TRBJ2-1, with TRBD2 as a possible D gene (5 bases). The CDR3 runs 15 residues. V was cut by 1 base and J by 3 bases, with 9 bases left in between. CDR1 is KGHDR, CDR2 SFDVKD, per germline. DNA for the CDR3: TGTGCCACCAGTGATTTACTCCGGGGCTACAATGAGCAGTTCTTC. Translating gives CATSDLLRGYNEQFF.

Only a few counts were recorded for this clonotype. The chain combines TRBV6-4 with TRBJ1-6; tentatively, D is TRBD1 (6 bases). CDR1 and CDR2 (germline): MRHNA, SNTAGT. Trimming pared 4 bases from V and 14 bases from J, leaving 18 bases between. This CDR3 is 14 amino acids long. CDR3 nucleotides: TGTGCCAGCAGTGGCCGTCAGGGGCTTGGGGCCCTCCACTTT. Protein sequence: CASSGRQGLGALHF.

This chain connects TRBV20-1 to TRBJ2-5, with TRBD1 identical over 7 bases. There are 12 residues in the CDR3. V lost 5 bases to trimming and J lost 5 bases; unmatched junction nucleotides: 5. Germline V gene sequence: CDR1 DFQATT, CDR2 SNEGSKA (reference sequence). CDR3 amino acids: CSARQGFETQYF. For the CDR3, the DNA is TGCAGTGCTCGACAGGGTTTCGAGACCCAGTACTTC.

The chain joins TRBV14 to TRBJ2-2; 9 positions match TRBD1. V lost 4 bases and J lost 6; bases outside the gene matches: 9. CDR1 and CDR2 from the germline V gene are SGHDN and FVKESK. The CDR3 is made up of 16 amino acids. The CDR3 is CASSPRTGAKPGELFF. The CDR3 DNA reads TGTGCCAGCAGCCCAAGGACAGGGGCAAAGCCCGGGGAGCTGTTTTTT.

The chain combines TRBV7-3 with TRBJ1-6, with D tentatively TRBD1 (5 bases). Germline-derived CDR1 and CDR2 are SGHTA and FQGTGA. This CDR3 contains 14 residues. V was trimmed by 2 bases and J by 8 bases, leaving 10 bases between them. The DNA of the CDR3 is TGTGCCAGCAGCTTACAGGGAGATCATTCACCCCTCCACTTT. As protein: CASSLQGDHSPLHF.

Only one count was recorded for this clonotype. This chain joins TRBV12-3 or TRBV12-4 and TRBJ2-1; no firm D call. This CDR3 is 12 amino acids long. The V end was cut by 5 bases, the J end by 12 bases, with 14 bases between. The chain's CDR3 is CASSRTGSMQFF. In DNA, the CDR3 is TGTGCCAGCAGTCGTACCGGTTCCATGCAGTTCTTC.

This clonotype was detected a few times. The rearrangement joins TRBV20-1 to TRBJ2-1, with 7 nucleotides matching TRBD1. CDR1 is DFQATT, CDR2 SNEGSKA, per germline (reference sequence). The CDR3 sequence is 16 residues long. J was trimmed by 1 base and V by 2 bases; bases with no gene match: 8. The CDR3 region has the DNA TGCAGTGCTAGACCCTCGGACAGGAGATCCTACAATGAGCAGTTCTTC. It translates to CSARPSDRRSYNEQFF.

This clonotype came up a few times. This sequence joins TRBV4-2 and TRBJ2-7; D unclear. V was cut by 3 bases and J by 0 bases, with 12 bases left in between. Germline CDR1 and CDR2: LGHNA and YNFKEQ. The CDR3 contains 15 residues. The CDR3 DNA follows: TGTGCCAGCAGCCACGACATGGGGTTCTCCTACGAGCAGTACTTC. Protein sequence: CASSHDMGFSYEQYF.

This clonotype was detected only a few times. The chain uses TRBV2 and TRBJ1-1; D is ambiguous. The ends were cut back, 3 bases at V and 4 bases at J, with 12 bases in the middle. This CDR3 comprises 14 residues. CDR1 and CDR2 (germline): SNHLY, FYNNEI. The CDR3 sequence is CASSDFLGTTEAFF. As DNA, the CDR3 is TGTGCCAGCAGTGACTTCTTAGGAACCACTGAAGCTTTCTTT.

The chain employs TRBV5-1 and TRBJ2-5, with unresolved D. The V end was cut by 0 bases, the J end by 4 bases, with 13 bases between. Germline V lookup: CDR1 SGHRS, CDR2 YFSETQ. The CDR3 covers 15 residues. The CDR3 sequence: CASSLGRLNGETQYF. CDR3 in DNA: TGCGCCAGCAGCTTGGGTCGGCTGAATGGAGAGACCCAGTACTTC.

A few counts support this clonotype. This sequence joins TRBV20-1 and TRBJ1-2; 10 positions match TRBD1. Germline CDR1 is DFQATT and CDR2 is SNEGSKA (reference sequence). The V gene end was trimmed by 5 bases and the J gene end by 11 bases; junction bases not matched to a gene: 8. This CDR3 is built from 12 residues. This chain's CDR3 is CSAGGQGPTYTF. DNA of the CDR3: TGCAGTGCTGGGGGACAGGGGCCCACTTACACCTTC.

This clonotype was picked up many times. The chain joins TRBV29-1 to TRBJ2-5; TRBD2 aligns across 14 bases. CDR1 SQVTM and CDR2 ANQGSEA come from the germline V gene. With 5 bases clipped from V and 4 bases from J, the junction kept 3 bases outside the gene matches. The length of the CDR3 is 14 residues. This CDR3 is CSVPGTSGRETQYF. For the CDR3, the DNA is TGCAGCGTTCCCGGGACTAGCGGGAGAGAGACCCAGTACTTC.

This chain links TRBV12-3 or TRBV12-4 with TRBJ1-2; the D gene is possibly TRBD1 (5 bases). The V end lost 7 bases, the J end lost 4 bases, and 16 bases lay between the germline ends. There are 14 residues in the CDR3. CDR3 sequence: CASTYRPVGYGYTF. CDR3 DNA sequence: TGTGCCAGCACCTACAGGCCGGTGGGCTATGGCTACACCTTC.

CDR3 amino acids: CATRPGINYGYTF. The CDR3 coding sequence is TGTGCCACCCGCCCGGGCATTAACTATGGCTACACCTTC. J is TRBJ1-2 and V is TRBV15; the D is unclear. CDR1 and CDR2 from the germline V gene are LNHNV and YYDKDF (reference sequence). CDR3 size: 13 residues. V gave up 8 bases and J gave up 1 base, with 11 bases separating them.

This clonotype was picked up a small number of times. At one end, the junction sequence differs from germline, possibly due to a read error. The chain employs TRBV6-2 or TRBV6-3 and TRBJ1-1, with 9 bases aligning to TRBD1. This CDR3 region has 11 residues. Germline V lookup: CDR1 MNHEY, CDR2 SVGEGT. The CDR3: CASSHGQGLFF. CDR3 nucleotides: TGTGCCAGCAGTCACGGACAGGGGTTATTTTTT.

The chain has TRBV20-1 and TRBJ2-1; weak D call: TRBD2 (5 bases). This CDR3 region has 14 residues. The V and J ends lost 6 bases and 1 base respectively, with 13 bases between them. The germline gives CDR1 DFQATT, CDR2 SNEGSKA (reference sequence). The CDR3 loop reads CSAPRAGSYNEQFF. Written as DNA, the CDR3 is TGCAGTGCCCCGAGGGCCGGGTCCTACAATGAGCAGTTCTTC.

J is TRBJ2-2 and V is TRBV20-1; TRBD1 aligns across 8 bases. Trimming took 3 bases from V and 4 from J; bases not matched to a gene: 7. The germline V gene has CDR1 DFQATT and CDR2 SNEGSKA (reference sequence). The length of the CDR3 is 15 residues. DNA of the CDR3: TGCAGTGCTAGGAACAGGGGGAAAGGCACCGGGGAGCTGTTTTTT. Encoded protein: CSARNRGKGTGELFF.

To note about this clonotype: One junction end does not reproduce the germline sequence, and a read error may be involved. The V gene is TRBV7-7, the J gene TRBJ2-2; the match to TRBD1 covers 7 bases. Germline V gene data show CDR1 as SSHAT and CDR2 as FNYEAQ (reference sequence). The length of the CDR3 is 15 residues. CDR3 sequence: CASSPTTGSTGELFF. Here the CDR3 DNA reads TGTGCTAGCAGCCCCACGACAGGGTCTACCGGGGAGCTGTTTTTT. Together with reference TRBV7-7 and TRBJ2-2, the CDR3 gives the full variable domain: GAGVSQSPRYKVTKRGQDVTLRCDPISSHATLYWYQQALGQGPEFLTYFNYEAQPDKSGLPSDRFSAERPEGSISTLTIQRTEQRDSAMYRCASSPTTGSTGELFFGEGSRLTVL.

On this clonotype itself: Compared with germline, one end of the junction differs, possibly owing to a read error. This sequence joins TRBV29-1 and TRBJ2-1, with D hard to call. CDR3 size: 12 residues. Germline loops: CDR1 SQVTM, CDR2 ANQGSEA. As DNA, the CDR3 is TGCAGCGTCTCAGACATTTACAAGGAGCAGTTCTTC. Its translation: CSVSDIYKEQFF.

This clonotype was recorded a few times. The rearrangement joins TRBV5-4 to TRBJ1-2; D perhaps matches TRBD1 (5 bases). The V and J ends lost 0 bases and 3 bases respectively, with 12 bases between them. Germline V CDR1 and CDR2: SGHNT, YYREEE (reference sequence). The CDR3 loop spans 15 amino acids. CDR3 in DNA: TGTGCCAGCAGCTTGGAGCGGGGACGCGACTATGGCTACACCTTC. Amino acid sequence: CASSLERGRDYGYTF.